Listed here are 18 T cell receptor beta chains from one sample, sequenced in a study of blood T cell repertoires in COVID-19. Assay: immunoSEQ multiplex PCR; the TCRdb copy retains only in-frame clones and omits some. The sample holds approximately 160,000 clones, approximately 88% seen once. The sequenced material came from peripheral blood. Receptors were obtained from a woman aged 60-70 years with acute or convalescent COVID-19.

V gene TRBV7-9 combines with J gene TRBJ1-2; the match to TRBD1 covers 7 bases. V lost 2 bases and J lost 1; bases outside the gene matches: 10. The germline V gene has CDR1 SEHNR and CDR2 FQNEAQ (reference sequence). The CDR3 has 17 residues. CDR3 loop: CASSLWGTEFFNYGYTF. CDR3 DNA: TGTGCCAGCAGCTTATGGGGGACAGAGTTCTTTAACTATGGCTACACCTTC.

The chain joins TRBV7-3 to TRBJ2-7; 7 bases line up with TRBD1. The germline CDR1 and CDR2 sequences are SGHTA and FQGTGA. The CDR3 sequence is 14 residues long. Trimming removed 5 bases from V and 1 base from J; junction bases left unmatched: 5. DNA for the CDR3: TGTGCCAGCAGCCCCGGGACAGTTTCCTACGAGCAGTACTTC. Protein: CASSPGTVSYEQYF.

CDR3 residues: CASSGQGRNEQFF. CDR3 sequence (DNA): TGTGCCAGCTCAGGACAGGGAAGGAATGAGCAGTTCTTC. V is TRBV18 and J is TRBJ2-1; 8 nucleotides line up with TRBD1. The junction had 4 bases not matched to a gene; V was cut back by 5 bases and J by 7 bases. The CDR3 sequence is 13 residues long. Germline V lookup: CDR1 KGHSH, CDR2 LQKENI.

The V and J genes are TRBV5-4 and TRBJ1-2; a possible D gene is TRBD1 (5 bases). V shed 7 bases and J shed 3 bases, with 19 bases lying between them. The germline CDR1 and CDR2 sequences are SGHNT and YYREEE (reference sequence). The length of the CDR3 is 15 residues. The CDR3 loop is CASGLGTLVDYGYTF. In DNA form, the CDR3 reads TGTGCCAGCGGACTCGGGACTCTCGTGGACTATGGCTACACCTTC.

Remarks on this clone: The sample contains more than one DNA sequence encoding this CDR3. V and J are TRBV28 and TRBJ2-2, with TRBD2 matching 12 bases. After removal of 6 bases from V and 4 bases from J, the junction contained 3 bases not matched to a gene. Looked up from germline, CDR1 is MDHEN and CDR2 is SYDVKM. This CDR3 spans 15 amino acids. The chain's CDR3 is CASSLLAGGTGELFF. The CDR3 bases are TGTGCCAGCAGCCTACTAGCGGGGGGCACCGGGGAGCTGTTTTTT.

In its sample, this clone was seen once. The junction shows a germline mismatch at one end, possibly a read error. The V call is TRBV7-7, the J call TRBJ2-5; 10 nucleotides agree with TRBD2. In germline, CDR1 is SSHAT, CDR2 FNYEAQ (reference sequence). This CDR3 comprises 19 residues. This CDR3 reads CASSLDPPYLAGAQETQYF. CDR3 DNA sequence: TGTGCTAGCAGCTTAGATCCCCCCTATCTAGCGGGGGCCCAAGAGACCCAGTACTTC.

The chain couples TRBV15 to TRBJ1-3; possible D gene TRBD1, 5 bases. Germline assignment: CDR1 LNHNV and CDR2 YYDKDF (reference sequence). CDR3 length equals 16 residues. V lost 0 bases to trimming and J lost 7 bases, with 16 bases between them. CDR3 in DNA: TGTGCCACCAGCAGAGAACCAGGGTGGTCAGGCAACACCATATATTTT. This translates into CATSREPGWSGNTIYF. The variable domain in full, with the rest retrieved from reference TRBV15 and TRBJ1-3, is DAMVIQNPRYQVTQFGKPVTLSCSQTLNHNVMYWYQQKSSQAPKLLFHYYDKDFNNEADTPDNFQSRRPNTSFCFLDIRSPGLGDTAMYLCATSREPGWSGNTIYFGEGSWLTVV.

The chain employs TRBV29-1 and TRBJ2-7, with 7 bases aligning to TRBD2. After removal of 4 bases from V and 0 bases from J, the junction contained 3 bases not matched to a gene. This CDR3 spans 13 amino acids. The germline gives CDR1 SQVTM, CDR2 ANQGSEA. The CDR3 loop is CSVVRGGSYEQYF. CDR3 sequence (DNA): TGCAGCGTTGTCCGCGGGGGCTCCTACGAGCAGTACTTC.

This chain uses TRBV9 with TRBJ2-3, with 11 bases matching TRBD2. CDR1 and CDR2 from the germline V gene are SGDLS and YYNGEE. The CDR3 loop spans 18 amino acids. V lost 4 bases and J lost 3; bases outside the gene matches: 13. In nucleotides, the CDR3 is TGTGCCAGCAGCACAGGTCTAGCGGGGGGCTCTGGGACAGATACGCAGTATTTT. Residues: CASSTGLAGGSGTDTQYF.

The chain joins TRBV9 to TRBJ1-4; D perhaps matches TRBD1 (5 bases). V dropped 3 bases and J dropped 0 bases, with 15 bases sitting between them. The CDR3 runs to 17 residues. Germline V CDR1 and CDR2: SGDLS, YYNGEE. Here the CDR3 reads CASSAGGGVPTNEKLFF. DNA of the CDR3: TGTGCCAGCAGCGCGGGCGGGGGAGTCCCAACTAATGAAAAACTGTTTTTT.

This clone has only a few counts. The CDR3 protein is CASSPTGGDTGGYTF. The CDR3 region has the DNA TGTGCCAGCTCACCGACAGGGGGCGACACTGGTGGCTACACCTTC. The gene calls are TRBV18 and TRBJ1-2, with TRBD1 identical over 10 bases. This CDR3 is 15 amino acids long. V gave up 3 bases and J gave up 7 bases; unmatched junction bases: 8. CDR1 and CDR2 from the germline V gene are KGHSH and LQKENI. Combining the CDR3 with reference TRBV18 and TRBJ1-2 gives the whole variable domain NAGVMQNPRHLVRRRGQEARLRCSPMKGHSHVYWYRQLPEEGLKFMVYLQKENIIDESGMPKERFSAEFPKEGPSILRIQQVVRGDSAAYFCASSPTGGDTGGYTFGSGTRLTVV.

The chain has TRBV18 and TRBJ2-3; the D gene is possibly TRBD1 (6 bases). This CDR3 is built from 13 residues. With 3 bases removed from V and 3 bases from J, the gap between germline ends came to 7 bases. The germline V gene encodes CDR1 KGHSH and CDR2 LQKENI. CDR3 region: CASSPDRTDTQYF. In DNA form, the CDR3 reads TGTGCCAGCTCACCCGACAGGACAGATACGCAGTATTTT.

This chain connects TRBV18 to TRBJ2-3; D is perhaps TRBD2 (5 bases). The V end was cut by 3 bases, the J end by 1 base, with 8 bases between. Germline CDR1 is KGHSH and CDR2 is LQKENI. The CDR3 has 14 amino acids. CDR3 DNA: TGTGCCAGCTCACCCCGGGAAGGCACAGATACGCAGTATTTT. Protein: CASSPREGTDTQYF.

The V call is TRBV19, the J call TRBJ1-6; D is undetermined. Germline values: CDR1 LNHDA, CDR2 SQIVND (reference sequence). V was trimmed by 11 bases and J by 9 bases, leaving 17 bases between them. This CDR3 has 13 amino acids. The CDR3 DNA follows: TGTGCCGCTGCCCCCGGAGAAAGTTCACCCCTCCACTTT. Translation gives CAAAPGESSPLHF.

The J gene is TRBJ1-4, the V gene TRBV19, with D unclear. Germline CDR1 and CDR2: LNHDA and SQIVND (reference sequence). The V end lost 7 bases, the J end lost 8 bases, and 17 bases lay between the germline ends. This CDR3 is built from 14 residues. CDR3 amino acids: CASTLLAEGEKLFF. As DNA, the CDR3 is TGTGCCAGTACCCTGCTGGCCGAGGGCGAAAAACTGTTTTTT.

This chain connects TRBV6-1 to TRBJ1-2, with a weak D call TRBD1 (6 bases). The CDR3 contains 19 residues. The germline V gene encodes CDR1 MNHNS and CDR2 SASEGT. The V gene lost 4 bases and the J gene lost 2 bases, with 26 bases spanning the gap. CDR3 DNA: TGTGCCAGCAGTGCCCACCACCGGGACAACCCCCCGAGGAACTATGGCTACACCTTC. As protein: CASSAHHRDNPPRNYGYTF.

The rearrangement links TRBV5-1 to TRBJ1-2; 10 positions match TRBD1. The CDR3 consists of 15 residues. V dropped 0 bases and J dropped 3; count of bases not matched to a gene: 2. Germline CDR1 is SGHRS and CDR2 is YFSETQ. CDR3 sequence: CASSLGQGADYGYTF. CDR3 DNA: TGCGCCAGCAGCTTGGGACAGGGGGCGGACTATGGCTACACCTTC.

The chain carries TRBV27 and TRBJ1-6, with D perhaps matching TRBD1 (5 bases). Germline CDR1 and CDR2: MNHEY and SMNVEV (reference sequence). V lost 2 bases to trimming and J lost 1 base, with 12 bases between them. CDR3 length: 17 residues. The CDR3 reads CASSLRGRQSYNSPLHF. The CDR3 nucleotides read TGTGCCAGCAGTTTACGCGGTCGACAGTCCTATAATTCACCCCTCCACTTT.